This T cell receptor beta chain was sequenced during a study of blood T cell repertoires in COVID-19. Looking at the study overall: The origin of the acute and convalescent COVID-19 samples was the United States, Italy and Spain. PBMCs, B-cell-depleted T cells, or T cells provided the cDNA or gDNA that made up the material.

Original processing methods: Reference gene primer amplification yielded estimated nucleated cell counts. Some clones are missing from TCRdb's copy, which holds only in-frame ones; the method was immunoSEQ multiplex PCR. The V and J calls and the clone size are those of that table, but D and trimming were determined from the DNA. The table has about 41,000 clones, around 80% seen once. The CDR3 spans 15 residues. Trimming at V came to 3 bases and at J to 4 bases, leaving 5 bases not matched to a gene. Germline V lookup: CDR1 SGHRS, CDR2 YFSETQ. This sequence originates from a woman aged 80 or over with active or convalescent COVID-19. Sample: peripheral blood. This rearrangement joins TRBV5-1 to TRBJ1-3; 9 bases are shared with TRBD1. The CDR3 is CASSSGQGSGNTIYF. As DNA, the CDR3 is TGCGCCAGCAGCTCCGGACAGGGGTCCGGAAACACCATATATTTT.